This TCR beta chain was found in a study of beta chain features in type 1 diabetes. Germline V gene data show CDR1 as SGHNT and CDR2 as YYREEE (reference sequence). CDR3 length equals 14 residues. The V gene end was trimmed by 6 bases and the J gene end by 0 bases; junction bases not matched to a gene: 4. Expressed TCRB transcripts were sequenced, since all the RNA that had been isolated was reverse transcribed. Here immunoSEQ multiplex PCR was the method, and the copy in TCRdb shows in-frame clones only, minus some. The sample contains 130,000 to 150,000 clones, 40% to 60% of which appear only once. This clone was counted between two and nine times. The same CDR3 is also encoded by other DNA sequences in this sample.

Sequencing was performed on Tregs from blood. The receptor's source is a young man in good health. V is TRBV5-4 and J is TRBJ2-3, with 7 bases matching TRBD1. The DNA of the CDR3 is TGTGCCAGCAAGGGGGCACCTAGCACAGATACGCAGTATTTT. It codes for CASKGAPSTDTQYF. The full variable domain, its missing parts supplied by reference TRBV5-4 and TRBJ2-3, is ETGVTQSPTHLIKTRGQQVTLRCSSQSGHNTVSWYQQALGQGPQFIFQYYREEENGRGNFPPRFSGLQFPNYSSELNVNALELDDSALYLCASKGAPSTDTQYFGPGTRLTVL.